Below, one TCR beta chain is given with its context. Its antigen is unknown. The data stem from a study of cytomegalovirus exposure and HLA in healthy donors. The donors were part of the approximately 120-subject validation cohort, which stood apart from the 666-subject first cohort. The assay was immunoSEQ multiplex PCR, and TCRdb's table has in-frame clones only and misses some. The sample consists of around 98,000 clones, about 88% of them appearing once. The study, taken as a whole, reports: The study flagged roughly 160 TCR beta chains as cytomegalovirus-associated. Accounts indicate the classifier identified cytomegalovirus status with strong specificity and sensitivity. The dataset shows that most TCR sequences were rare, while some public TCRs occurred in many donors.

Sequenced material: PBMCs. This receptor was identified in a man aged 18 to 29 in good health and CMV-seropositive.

The chain's CDR3 is CASGFIQGFENTEAFF. The DNA for the CDR3 is TGTGCTAGTGGTTTCATACAGGGCTTTGAGAACACTGAAGCTTTCTTT. The chain couples TRBV12-5 to TRBJ1-1; D is perhaps TRBD1 (6 bases). In germline, CDR1 is LGHNT, CDR2 FRNRAP. V lost 3 bases and J 1 base, leaving 15 bases between the germline ends. The CDR3 loop spans 16 amino acids.